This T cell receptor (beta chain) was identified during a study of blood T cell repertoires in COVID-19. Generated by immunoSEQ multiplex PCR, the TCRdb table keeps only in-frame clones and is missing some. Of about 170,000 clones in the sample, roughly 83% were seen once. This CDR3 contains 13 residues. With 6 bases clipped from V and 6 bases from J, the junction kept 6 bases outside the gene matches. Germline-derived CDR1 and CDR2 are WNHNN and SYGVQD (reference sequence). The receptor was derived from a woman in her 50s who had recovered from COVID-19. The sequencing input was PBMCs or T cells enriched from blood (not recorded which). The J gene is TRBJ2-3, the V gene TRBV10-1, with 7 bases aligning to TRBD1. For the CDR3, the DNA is TGCGCCAGCAGATCACAGGGGTCGGATACGCAGTATTTT. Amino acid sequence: CASRSQGSDTQYF.